The 13 T cell receptor beta chains below come from one sample, sequenced in a study of PD-L1 blockade in urothelial cancer (dated by TCRdb to about 2017). Read against the paper, the sample's time point label means: pretreatment peripheral blood. Receptor amplification or capture employed the immunoSEQ multiplex PCR assay. TCRdb obtained this table from immuneACCESS and retained in-frame rearrangements with V and J assigned. These tables miss some clones; where compared with another copy, unresolved V genes account for less than half of the shortfall, and the remainder is unexplained. For this sample there are fewer than 95,000 clones; over 80% appear just once. Of the sample, around 2.1% is held by the ten largest clones. This specimen consisted of PBMCs, obtained around atezolizumab (anti-PD-L1) treatment. These receptors originate from a man in his sixties with urothelial cancer.

This sequence joins TRBV14 and TRBJ2-7; no clear D gene. The V end lost 0 bases, the J end lost 3 bases, and 12 bases lay between the germline ends. Germline V gene lookup returns CDR1 SGHDN and CDR2 FVKESK. This CDR3 comprises 15 residues. The CDR3 spells CASSQEDTDFYEQYF. As DNA, the CDR3 is TGTGCCAGCAGCCAAGAGGATACAGATTTCTACGAGCAGTACTTC.

J is TRBJ1-2 and V is TRBV2; 11 nucleotides agree with TRBD1. This CDR3 spans 15 amino acids. Losses at the gene ends were 8 bases for V and 7 bases for J; bases not matched to a gene: 12. CDR1 and CDR2 from the germline V gene are SNHLY and FYNNEI. In DNA, the CDR3 is TGTGCCAGCGGGATCTTCGGGACAGGGGGAAGTGGCTACACCTTC. Translation gives CASGIFGTGGSGYTF.

This clone was seen a single time. V and J are TRBV19 and TRBJ2-2; TRBD2 might be the D (5 bases). This CDR3 region has 13 residues. Trimming stripped 6 bases from V and 5 bases from J, with 10 bases between. The V gene's germline CDR1 is LNHDA and CDR2 SQIVND (reference sequence). The CDR3 DNA is TGTGCCAGTAGCAGGAGGCAAACCGGGGAGCTGTTTTTT. Its translation is CASSRRQTGELFF. Full variable domain (outside the CDR3, taken from reference TRBV19 and TRBJ2-2): DGGITQSPKYLFRKEGQNVTLSCEQNLNHDAMYWYRQDPGQGLRLIYYSQIVNDFQKGDIAEGYSVSREKKESFPLTVTSAQKNPTAFYLCASSRRQTGELFFGEGSRLTVL.

This clone occurred a few times. This chain uses TRBV12-2 with TRBJ2-7; the table assigns TRBD1, which was not confirmed against the DNA. TRBV12-2 is an annotated pseudogene. The length of the CDR3 is 16 residues. DNA for the CDR3: TGTGCAAGTCGCCTACTTGGGGACAGGGAGACCTACGAGCAGTACTTC. Translating it yields CASRLLGDRETYEQYF.

V gene TRBV5-1 combines with J gene TRBJ2-2; 8 bases are a match to TRBD1. CDR3 size: 16 residues. CDR1 and CDR2 (germline): SGHRS, YFSETQ. The V segment lost 4 bases and the J segment 1 base; nucleotides outside the gene matches: 6. The CDR3 DNA reads TGCGCCAGCAGCGCGGACAGGGCGTTGAACACCGGGGAGCTGTTTTTT. Amino acids: CASSADRALNTGELFF. Full variable domain (missing parts from reference TRBV5-1 and TRBJ2-2): KAGVTQTPRYLIKTRGQQVTLSCSPISGHRSVSWYQQTPGQGLQFLFEYFSETQRNKGNFPGRFSGRQFSNSRSEMNVSTLELGDSALYLCASSADRALNTGELFFGEGSRLTVL.

Written as DNA, the CDR3 is TGTGCCAGTAGGACCCCGGGACAGGGAATCGGTGAGCAGTTCTTC. Encoded protein: CASRTPGQGIGEQFF. The chain carries TRBV19 and TRBJ2-1; 9 bases align to TRBD1. V lost 6 bases, J lost 9 bases, and 12 bases stayed unmatched. The CDR3 runs to 15 residues. From germline, CDR1 is LNHDA and CDR2 SQIVND (reference sequence).

The chain carries TRBV5-5 and TRBJ2-5, with D perhaps matching TRBD2 (5 bases). The germline V and J ends were trimmed by 2 bases and 3 bases, with 8 bases remaining between them. Germline loops: CDR1 SGHKS, CDR2 YYEKEE (reference sequence). This CDR3 contains 13 residues. CDR3 amino acids: CASSFRGEETQYF. The CDR3 bases are TGTGCCAGCAGCTTCCGGGGTGAAGAGACCCAGTACTTC. Filled out from reference TRBV5-5 and TRBJ2-5, the complete variable domain reads DAGVTQSPTHLIKTRGQQVTLRCSPISGHKSVSWYQQVLGQGPQFIFQYYEKEERGRGNFPDRFSARQFPNYSSELNVNALLLGDSALYLCASSFRGEETQYFGPGTRLLVL.

V gene TRBV4-3 combines with J gene TRBJ2-5, with a possible D match to TRBD1 (7 bases). Germline V gives CDR1 LGHNA, CDR2 YSLEER. The V gene lost 4 bases and the J gene lost 7 bases, with 25 bases spanning the gap. CDR3 size: 17 residues. Here the CDR3 reads CASSREPSQGGGVTQYF. DNA for the CDR3: TGCGCCAGCAGCCGGGAGCCATCTCAGGGGGGAGGTGTGACCCAGTACTTC.

The chain combines TRBV7-9 with TRBJ1-2, with TRBD1 matching 9 bases. In germline, CDR1 is SEHNR, CDR2 FQNEAQ (reference sequence). The J segment lost 8 bases and the V segment lost 5 bases, leaving 9 bases of the junction unmatched. The CDR3 has 14 residues. Here the CDR3 reads CASSPGQGLGGYTF. The CDR3 nucleotides are TGTGCCAGCAGCCCGGGACAGGGTTTAGGGGGCTACACCTTC.

The rearrangement joins TRBV19 to TRBJ2-5; possible D gene TRBD2, 5 bases. Germline V gene data show CDR1 as LNHDA and CDR2 as SQIVND (reference sequence). CDR3 length: 13 residues. V shed 2 bases and J shed 4 bases, with 8 bases lying between them. The CDR3 region is CASSIQGRETQYF. CDR3 nucleotides: TGTGCCAGTAGTATACAAGGGAGAGAGACCCAGTACTTC.

The J gene is TRBJ1-4, the V gene TRBV4-3; possible D gene TRBD1, 5 bases. In germline, CDR1 is LGHNA, CDR2 YSLEER. This CDR3 has 16 amino acids. Trimming shortened V by 5 bases and J by 7 bases, and 20 bases separated the two germline ends. The CDR3 sequence is CASSWTSGTQVEKLFF. The CDR3 DNA sequence: TGCGCCAGCAGCTGGACCAGCGGGACCCAGGTTGAAAAACTGTTTTTT.

This clone was detected only once. The genes are TRBV15 and TRBJ2-5; 9 nucleotides line up with TRBD2. Looked up from germline, CDR1 is LNHNV and CDR2 is YYDKDF (reference sequence). This CDR3 comprises 16 residues. V lost 1 base to trimming and J lost 5 bases; unmatched junction nucleotides: 8. The CDR3 coding sequence is TGTGCCACCAGCAGAGTGGCGGCGGGGGGGCGTGAGACCCAGTACTTC. Protein sequence: CATSRVAAGGRETQYF. The full variable domain, its missing parts supplied by reference TRBV15 and TRBJ2-5, is DAMVIQNPRYQVTQFGKPVTLSCSQTLNHNVMYWYQQKSSQAPKLLFHYYDKDFNNEADTPDNFQSRRPNTSFCFLDIRSPGLGDTAMYLCATSRVAAGGRETQYFGPGTRLLVL.

This clone was detected once. The chain has TRBV4-1 and TRBJ1-1; D might be TRBD1 (6 bases). This CDR3 contains 14 residues. The germline V gene has CDR1 MGHRA and CDR2 YSYEKL. The V end was cut by 0 bases, the J end by 1 base, with 6 bases between. The CDR3 loop is CASSQEQGNTEAFF. The CDR3 DNA reads as TGCGCCAGCAGCCAAGAACAGGGGAACACTGAAGCTTTCTTT.